Listed here are 32 T cell receptor beta chains from one sample, sequenced in a study of blood T cell repertoires in COVID-19 (dated by TCRdb to between 2020 and 2021). Receptor amplification or capture employed the immunoSEQ multiplex PCR assay. This is the immuneACCESS table as TCRdb keeps it, with only in-frame sequences that have V and J called. A part of the clones is gone; compared with another copy, unresolved V genes explain less than half, and the rest is unexplained. The table for this sample lists approximately 61,000 clones; 88% of them were counted only once. Around 20% of the sample lies in the top ten. The specimen sequenced was peripheral blood. The receptors come from a woman older than 75 with active COVID-19.

The chain uses TRBV28 and TRBJ1-2; TRBD1 aligns across 10 bases. The V and J ends lost 3 bases and 6 bases, in that order; junction bases with no gene match: 7. Germline CDR1 is MDHEN and CDR2 is SYDVKM. The CDR3 sequence is 15 residues long. For the CDR3, the DNA is TGTGCCAGCAGTTTCTCGGACAGGGGGGATCATGGCTACACCTTC. Its protein is CASSFSDRGDHGYTF.

In DNA form, the CDR3 reads TGTGCCAGCAGCGCTTCGAGGATGACCGGGGAGCTGTTTTTT. This gives the protein CASSASRMTGELFF. The chain links TRBV7-8 to TRBJ2-2; D unclear. Between the trimmed V and J ends, which lost 5 bases and 5 bases, there was a span of 12 bases. Germline assignment: CDR1 SGHVS and CDR2 FQNEAQ. This CDR3 contains 14 residues.

V and J are TRBV7-3 and TRBJ2-5, with D possibly matching TRBD2 (6 bases). This CDR3 contains 15 residues. Trimming stripped 3 bases from V and 1 base from J, with 12 bases between. In germline, CDR1 is SGHTA, CDR2 FQGTGA. CDR3 residues: CASSFLRGVQETQYF. CDR3 in DNA: TGTGCCAGCAGCTTCTTGCGGGGCGTCCAAGAGACCCAGTACTTC.

The rearrangement links TRBV7-8 to TRBJ2-5, with 8 bases identical to TRBD2. The germline CDR1 and CDR2 sequences are SGHVS and FQNEAQ. CDR3 length equals 14 residues. V shed 1 base and J 5 bases; nucleotides not matched to a gene: 3. CDR3 nucleotide sequence: TGTGCCAGCAGCTTAGTAGCGGGGTGGGAGACCCAGTACTTC. Translation gives CASSLVAGWETQYF.

The V call is TRBV5-4, the J call TRBJ2-7; maybe TRBD2 (6 bases). V was cut by 4 bases and J by 0 bases, with 11 bases left in between. The CDR3 covers 14 residues. Per the germline V gene, CDR1 is SGHNT and CDR2 is YYREEE (reference sequence). For the CDR3, the DNA is TGTGCCAGCAGCCTCGGGGGTACCTCCTACGAGCAGTACTTC. This encodes CASSLGGTSYEQYF.

The genes are TRBV18 and TRBJ2-7, with D perhaps matching TRBD2 (7 bases). The V gene lost 3 bases and the J gene lost 6 bases, with 15 bases spanning the gap. The length of the CDR3 is 14 residues. Looked up from germline, CDR1 is KGHSH and CDR2 is LQKENI. Here the CDR3 reads CASSPYGGPGEQYF. The CDR3 region has the DNA TGTGCCAGCTCACCCTACGGGGGGCCAGGCGAGCAGTACTTC.

The chain joins TRBV29-1 to TRBJ1-2; D is possibly TRBD1 (6 bases). This CDR3 spans 12 amino acids. CDR1 and CDR2 from the germline V gene are SQVTM and ANQGSEA. Trimming pared 5 bases from V and 2 bases from J, leaving 9 bases between. The CDR3 reads CSVSRGNYGYTF. CDR3 DNA sequence: TGCAGCGTTTCCAGGGGCAACTATGGCTACACCTTC.

Remarks on this clone: The junction shows a germline mismatch at one end, possibly a read error. The chain has TRBV5-1 and TRBJ2-5; 8 nucleotides align to TRBD2. Germline V CDR1 and CDR2: SGHRS, YFSETQ. This CDR3 is 14 amino acids long. The CDR3 nucleotides are TGCGCCAGCAGCTTGTTTCTAGCGGGTCCCCCGGGGCACTTC. Its translation is CASSLFLAGPPGHF.

The chain combines TRBV5-5 with TRBJ1-1; 9 nucleotides line up with TRBD1. The CDR3 spans 15 residues. Germline CDR1 reads SGHKS; CDR2 reads YYEKEE (reference sequence). Germline trimming cut 6 bases from V and 3 bases from J; bases unmatched to any gene: 9. The chain's CDR3 is CASIPTGGKDTEAFF. CDR3 in DNA: TGTGCCAGCATCCCGACAGGGGGAAAGGACACTGAAGCTTTCTTT.

This sequence joins TRBV21-1 and TRBJ1-4; the table names TRBD1, a call not compared with the DNA. TRBV21-1 is deemed a pseudogene. This CDR3 has 14 amino acids. The CDR3 here is CASSTDRGLEELFF. CDR3 DNA sequence: TGTGCCAGCAGTACGGACAGGGGGCTTGAAGAACTGTTTTTT.

This rearrangement joins TRBV15 to TRBJ2-5, with D possibly TRBD1 on 5 matching bases. Germline values: CDR1 LNHNV, CDR2 YYDKDF (reference sequence). Trimming cost V 4 bases and J 5 bases, with 17 bases left between them. The CDR3 consists of 15 residues. CDR3 sequence reads: CATSTNQGAGETQYF. Written as DNA, the CDR3 is TGTGCCACCAGCACCAACCAGGGTGCCGGGGAGACCCAGTACTTC.

The chain employs TRBV4-2 and TRBJ2-1, with 9 bases lining up with TRBD1. Germline V lookup: CDR1 LGHNA, CDR2 YNFKEQ. This CDR3 region has 15 residues. The trim removed 4 bases at V and 5 bases at J, leaving 6 bases unmatched. The DNA of the CDR3 is TGTGCCAGCAGCCGGGACAGGGAGGTCGACAATGAGCAGTTCTTC. It codes for CASSRDREVDNEQFF.

The V gene is TRBV30, the J gene TRBJ1-4; possible D gene TRBD1, 6 bases. Trimming shortened V by 3 bases and J by 5 bases, and 10 bases separated the two germline ends. The CDR3 covers 13 residues. The germline V gene encodes CDR1 GTSNPN and CDR2 SVGIG (reference sequence). CDR3 residues: CAWSLQGNEKLFF. The CDR3 nucleotides are TGTGCCTGGAGCCTTCAGGGGAATGAAAAACTGTTTTTT.

J is TRBJ1-1 and V is TRBV12-3 or TRBV12-4; D call uncertain. CDR3 length: 13 amino acids. Trimming took off 5 bases at V and 10 bases at J, with 17 bases between the two ends. The CDR3 spells CASSPWGARGAFF. The DNA for the CDR3 is TGTGCCAGCAGTCCTTGGGGAGCCCGGGGAGCTTTCTTT.

This sequence joins TRBV2 and TRBJ2-5; TRBD2 aligns across 14 bases. There are 15 residues in the CDR3. The trim removed 5 bases at V and 4 bases at J, leaving 3 bases unmatched. In germline, CDR1 is SNHLY, CDR2 FYNNEI. The DNA of the CDR3 is TGTGCCAGCAGTCCCGGACTAGCGGGAGGAGAGACCCAGTACTTC. Protein sequence: CASSPGLAGGETQYF. Combining the CDR3 with reference TRBV2 and TRBJ2-5 gives the whole variable domain EPEVTQTPSHQVTQMGQEVILRCVPISNHLYFYWYRQILGQKVEFLVSFYNNEISEKSEIFDDQFSVERPDGSNFTLKIRSTKLEDSAMYFCASSPGLAGGETQYFGPGTRLLVL.

This clone has just one count. V usage is TRBV18 and J usage is TRBJ1-1; weak D call: TRBD1 (5 bases). Germline assignment: CDR1 KGHSH and CDR2 LQKENI. This CDR3 spans 13 amino acids. V was clipped by 1 base and J by 5 bases, with 8 bases between them. CDR3 nucleotide sequence: TGTGCCAGCTCACCACAGGGGAGGACTGAAGCTTTCTTT. Its protein product is CASSPQGRTEAFF.

Relative to its sample, this clone is medium-sized (0.01 to 0.1%). The sample contains more than one DNA sequence encoding this CDR3. CDR3 sequence: CASSPGGSYGYTF. CDR3 in DNA: TGTGCCAGCTCCCCGGGAGGGAGCTATGGCTACACCTTC. The chain uses TRBV18 and TRBJ1-2; no clear D. The CDR3 has 13 residues. Trimming left V 6 bases short and J 4 bases short, with 12 bases between. Germline values: CDR1 KGHSH, CDR2 LQKENI.

The rearrangement uses TRBV5-4 and TRBJ2-3, with TRBD2 matching over 9 bases. V gave up 4 bases and J gave up 2 bases; unmatched junction bases: 11. Germline V gives CDR1 SGHNT, CDR2 YYREEE (reference sequence). The CDR3 consists of 17 residues. CDR3 in DNA: TGTGCCAGCAGCGCCGGTCGAGCGGGGGGCGTCACAGATACGCAGTATTTT. Protein product: CASSAGRAGGVTDTQYF.

In its sample, this clone was seen once. CDR3 nucleotide sequence: TGCGCCAGCAAACCTGGACAAGGGTCAGATACGCAGTATTTT. Translating it yields CASKPGQGSDTQYF. The rearrangement uses TRBV10-1 and TRBJ2-3; D may be TRBD1 (5 bases). In germline, CDR1 is WNHNN, CDR2 SYGVQD (reference sequence). The CDR3 covers 14 residues. Trimming pared 7 bases from V and 4 bases from J, leaving 15 bases between.

The CDR3 here is CASSYSLGQGSNSPLHF. Here the CDR3 DNA reads TGTGCCAGCAGTTACTCCCTCGGACAGGGGAGTAATTCACCCCTCCACTTT. J is TRBJ1-6 and V is TRBV6-2 or TRBV6-3; TRBD1 agrees at 9 bases. Germline V gene lookup returns CDR1 MNHEY and CDR2 SVGEGT. The trim removed 0 bases at V and 6 bases at J, leaving 6 bases unmatched. This CDR3 is 17 amino acids long.

The J gene is TRBJ2-3, the V gene TRBV18; no firm D call. V shed 0 bases and J shed 2 bases, with 9 bases lying between them. Germline CDR1 KGHSH, CDR2 LQKENI. The CDR3 is made up of 15 amino acids. The CDR3 protein is CASSPPSLNTDTQYF. As DNA, the CDR3 is TGTGCCAGCTCACCACCGAGCTTAAACACAGATACGCAGTATTTT.

This clone was recorded only once. The chain has TRBV4-3 and TRBJ1-4; TRBD1 agrees at 9 bases. CDR1 and CDR2 (germline): LGHNA, YSLEER. The CDR3 totals 15 residues. Germline trimming cut 2 bases from V and 8 bases from J; bases unmatched to any gene: 6. CDR3 protein: CASSQMTGGGEKLFF. CDR3 coding DNA: TGCGCCAGCAGCCAAATGACAGGGGGTGGAGAAAAACTGTTTTTT.

The rearrangement uses TRBV4-3 and TRBJ1-4; 10 nucleotides align to TRBD1. Unmatched junction bases numbered 11, after V lost 3 bases and J lost 4 bases. This CDR3 contains 18 residues. Germline-derived CDR1 and CDR2 are LGHNA and YSLEER. CDR3 sequence: CASSQRWDRGVNNEKLFF. In DNA form, the CDR3 reads TGCGCCAGCAGCCAGCGGTGGGACAGGGGAGTTAATAATGAAAAACTGTTTTTT.

The genes are TRBV5-1 and TRBJ2-7, with 8 positions matching TRBD1. Trimming at V came to 1 base and at J to 4 bases, leaving 4 bases not matched to a gene. The CDR3 loop spans 14 amino acids. Germline CDR1 and CDR2: SGHRS and YFSETQ. The CDR3 coding sequence is TGCGCCAGCAGCTTGCCGGACAGGGATTACGAGCAGTACTTC. Protein: CASSLPDRDYEQYF.

This chain connects TRBV12-3 or TRBV12-4 to TRBJ1-2, with D hard to call. V gave up 0 bases and J gave up 5 bases, with 4 bases separating them. CDR3 size: 12 residues. The CDR3 DNA reads TGTGCCAGCAGTTTAGCGCGGTATGGCTACACCTTC. This codes for CASSLARYGYTF.

The chain recombines TRBV4-2 with TRBJ2-7; D is perhaps TRBD2 (5 bases). Trimming shortened V by 4 bases and J by 6 bases, and 16 bases separated the two germline ends. This CDR3 is 14 amino acids long. Germline CDR1 and CDR2: LGHNA and YNFKEQ. The CDR3, as DNA: TGTGCCAGCAGCCCGTACGGACTTCTCCTCGAGCAGTACTTC. This gives the protein CASSPYGLLLEQYF.

V is TRBV7-6 and J is TRBJ2-1; perhaps TRBD2 as D (5 bases). From germline, CDR1 is SGHVS and CDR2 FNYEAQ. The CDR3 totals 15 residues. Between the trimmed V and J ends, which lost 0 bases and 5 bases, there was a span of 11 bases. The CDR3 DNA follows: TGTGCCAGCAGCTTAGCCCCAGAGGGTAACAATGAGCAGTTCTTC. It encodes CASSLAPEGNNEQFF.

The chain couples TRBV19 to TRBJ2-3, with 7 nucleotides matching TRBD2. The V and J ends lost 2 bases and 4 bases, in that order; junction bases with no gene match: 6. Germline values: CDR1 LNHDA, CDR2 SQIVND (reference sequence). There are 15 residues in the CDR3. The CDR3 reads CASSISNGGADTQYF. CDR3 DNA sequence: TGTGCCAGTAGTATATCTAATGGGGGGGCAGATACGCAGTATTTT.

This clone was picked up a small number of times. This chain links TRBV11-1 with TRBJ2-7, with D perhaps TRBD1 (6 bases). Germline V gene data show CDR1 as SGHAT and CDR2 as FQDESV (reference sequence). The V end lost 2 bases, the J end lost 2 bases, and 13 bases lay between the germline ends. This CDR3 has 15 residues. The CDR3, as DNA: TGTGCCAGCAGCTTATCGATCGACAGGACCTACGAGCAGTACTTC. This gives the protein CASSLSIDRTYEQYF.

J is TRBJ2-5 and V is TRBV3-1 (or the pseudogene TRBV3-2); D may be TRBD1 (6 bases). In germline, CDR1 is LGHDT, CDR2 YNNKEL (reference sequence). V lost 3 bases to trimming and J lost 4 bases, with 12 bases between them. The CDR3 is made up of 14 amino acids. CDR3 nucleotide sequence: TGTGCCAGCAGCCAGAGGGGGTCGGGAGAGACCCAGTACTTC. Amino acid sequence: CASSQRGSGETQYF.

The V and J genes are TRBV5-6 and TRBJ2-3, with a tentative D call TRBD1 (5 bases). The CDR3 is 14 residues long. Germline V CDR1 and CDR2: SGHDT, YYEEEE. V dropped 0 bases and J dropped 4 bases, with 9 bases sitting between them. DNA for the CDR3: TGTGCCAGCAGCTTGGGGGGCATTGCAGATACGCAGTATTTT. Protein sequence: CASSLGGIADTQYF.

V and J are TRBV28 and TRBJ2-7; maybe TRBD1 (6 bases). V was pared by 5 bases and J by 2 bases, with 13 bases between. Germline lookup yields CDR1 MDHEN and CDR2 SYDVKM. The CDR3 contains 14 residues. CDR3 residues: CASSPGRDTYEQYF. The CDR3 DNA reads TGTGCCAGCAGTCCAGGCAGGGACACCTACGAGCAGTACTTC.